Following are 4 T cell receptor beta chains from one sample sequenced in a study of T cells after posttransplantation cyclophosphamide. Sequencing used immunoSEQ multiplex PCR; TCRdb keeps in-frame clones, though not all of them. The repertoire holds about 21,000 clones, about 86% seen once, with more than 2% in the top ten. Methotrexate plus calcineurin inhibitor accompanied controls' myeloablative marrow transplants; sampling was 1 year later. Here the sequenced sample was PBMCs, taken 362 days after allogeneic stem cell transplant with calcineurin inhibitor and methotrexate. Source of these receptors: a female patient under 45 who received an allogeneic stem cell transplant from an unrelated donor, was CMV-positive, and had acute and chronic GVHD. Some of the T cells might come from the graft donor.

The rearrangement uses TRBV4-1 and TRBJ2-1; D perhaps matches TRBD1 (6 bases). Trimming stripped 5 bases from V and 8 bases from J, with 16 bases between. The CDR3 runs 14 residues. CDR1 and CDR2 (germline): MGHRA, YSYEKL. This CDR3 reads CASSGRAGGDEQFF. In nucleotides, the CDR3 is TGCGCCAGCAGCGGCAGGGCTGGGGGCGATGAGCAGTTCTTC.

The rearrangement uses TRBV7-9 and TRBJ1-1; D is undetermined. Germline V lookup: CDR1 SEHNR, CDR2 FQNEAQ (reference sequence). The CDR3 loop spans 13 amino acids. The ends were cut back, 2 bases at V and 5 bases at J, with 9 bases in the middle. DNA for the CDR3: TGTGCCAGCAGCTTATTGGCGGAGACTGAAGCTTTCTTT. Protein product: CASSLLAETEAFF.

The V gene is TRBV7-8, the J gene TRBJ1-1, with 8 bases lining up with TRBD1. The CDR3 has 15 residues. With 5 bases clipped from V and 10 bases from J, the junction kept 15 bases outside the gene matches. Germline V gene sequence: CDR1 SGHVS, CDR2 FQNEAQ. CDR3 nucleotide sequence: TGTGCCAGCAGCCTCTCTTGGCAGGGACAGGAAGGAGCTTTCTTT. Its protein product is CASSLSWQGQEGAFF. Based on the CDR3 plus reference TRBV7-8 and TRBJ1-1, the full variable domain is GAGVSQSPRYKVAKRGQDVALRCDPISGHVSLFWYQQALGQGPEFLTYFQNEAQLDKSGLPSDRFFAERPEGSVSTLKIQRTQQEDSAVYLCASSLSWQGQEGAFFGQGTRLTVV.

This chain uses TRBV6-1 with TRBJ2-5; tentative D call: TRBD2 (5 bases). The DNA end is a closer match to TRBJ2-7, so the J assignment may be wrong. Germline CDR1 MNHNS, CDR2 SASEGT. CDR3 length equals 13 residues. CDR3 in amino acids: CASSGSGTYEQYF. Written as DNA, the CDR3 is TGTGCCAGCAGTGGATCGGGAACCTACGAGCAGTACTTC.